This T cell receptor (beta chain) is drawn from a study of a mutant IDH1 vaccine in newly diagnosed glioma. Study-wide background: In some groups vaccination began 4-6 weeks post-radiotherapy; others received it with temozolomide. Receipt of radiotherapy, temozolomide, or both preceded the study, and most received both.

This clone came up a few times. Its antigen is still unknown. Study-wide points: Immune responses arising from the vaccine appeared in about 94% of patients.

Data came from immunoSEQ multiplex PCR; TCRdb stores just in-frame clones and leaves some out. The sample holds roughly 60,000 clones; around 80% are singletons and the top ten take roughly 3.5%. J lost 5 bases, V lost 4 bases, and 3 bases had no gene match. The CDR3 spans 14 residues. Germline CDR1 MNHEY, CDR2 SMNVEV (reference sequence). Time point described: week 11, during vaccination. Each vaccine dose was 300 ug of mutant IDH1 20-mer peptide, with topical imiquimod. Donor tumors were new WHO grade 3 or 4 IDH1-mutant, ATRX-lost astrocytomas. Sample: PBMCs, taken from a glioma patient whose treatment included an IDH1 peptide vaccine. The V gene is TRBV27, the J gene TRBJ1-2, with TRBD1 matching 11 bases. The clonotype originates from a man under 40 with glioma. DNA for the CDR3: TGTGCCAGCAGTTCCCGGGACAGGGGGTATGGCTACACCTTC. Its translation is CASSSRDRGYGYTF.